This T cell receptor (beta chain) was observed in a study of blood T cell repertoires in COVID-19. Study-wide background: Both acute and convalescent COVID-19 samples were obtained from the United States, Italy and Spain.

Trimming cost V 10 bases and J 0 bases; bases outside gene matches: 8. The CDR3 runs to 17 residues. Germline V gene data show CDR1 as LNHDA and CDR2 as SQIVND (reference sequence). Study processing details: Estimates of nucleated cell counts were drawn from the amplification of reference gene primers. Some clones are missing from TCRdb's copy, which holds only in-frame ones; the method was immunoSEQ multiplex PCR. Clone size and V and J calls were adopted from that table, with D and trimming inferred from the DNA. The sample comprises 55,000 to 70,000 clones, approximately 90% of which are singletons, and 22% rests with the top ten. The Seattle patients joined while their infection was active and were tracked longitudinally afterward.

The TCR originated in a woman at least 80 years old with COVID-19, enrolled during active disease. Sequences were obtained from peripheral blood. The chain combines TRBV19 with TRBJ2-2, with 13 nucleotides matching TRBD2. The CDR3 bases are TGTGCCACCTCCCGGACTAGCGGGGGTACGAACACCGGGGAGCTGTTTTTT. It encodes CATSRTSGGTNTGELFF.